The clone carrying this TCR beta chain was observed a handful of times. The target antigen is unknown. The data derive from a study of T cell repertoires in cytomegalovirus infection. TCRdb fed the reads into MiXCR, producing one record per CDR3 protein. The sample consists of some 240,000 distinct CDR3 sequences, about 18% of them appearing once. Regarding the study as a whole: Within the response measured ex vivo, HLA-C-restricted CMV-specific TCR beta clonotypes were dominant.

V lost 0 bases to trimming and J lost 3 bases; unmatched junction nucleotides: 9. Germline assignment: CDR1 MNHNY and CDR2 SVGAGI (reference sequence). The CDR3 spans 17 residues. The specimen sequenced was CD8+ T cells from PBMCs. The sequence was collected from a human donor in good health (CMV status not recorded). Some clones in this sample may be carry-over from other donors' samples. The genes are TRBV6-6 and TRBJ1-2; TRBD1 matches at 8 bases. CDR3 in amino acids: CASSYSLTGDDHYGYTF. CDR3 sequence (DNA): TGTGCCAGCAGTTACTCGTTGACAGGGGACGACCACTATGGCTACACCTTC.